The clone carrying this T cell receptor beta chain was found many times. Its antigen is unknown. This entry is derived from a study of T cells in Graves' hyperthyroidism and ophthalmopathy. The wider study: Peripheral blood was drawn at first diagnosis, prior to all treatment.

Amplified TCR beta CDR3 regions came from RNA transcripts. TCR CDR3 underwent first-round RT-PCR with the HTBI primer set. TCRdb ran MiXCR on the multiplex PCR reads and lists one entry per CDR3 protein. This table has under 400,000 distinct CDR3 sequences, around 15% appearing once. Whole-study findings and limits: Expanded thyroid clonotypes (above 0.001) were mostly also found in blood.

Uncontrolled infection, other autoimmune disease, pregnancy or lactation barred patients from enrollment. Diagnosis relied on clinical symptoms, serum thyroxine and TRAb, thyroid ultrasound and orbital computed tomography. Sequenced input: blood. This clonotype was obtained from a woman aged 55-70 years with Graves' ophthalmopathy.

CDR3 in DNA: TGTGCCAGCTCACCACGGAACGGTGTCTACGAGCAGTACTTC. Protein: CASSPRNGVYEQYF. The V call is TRBV18, the J call TRBJ2-7; no reliable D call. Germline-derived CDR1 and CDR2 are KGHSH and LQKENI. Trimming shortened V by 1 base and J by 3 bases, and 10 bases separated the two germline ends. The CDR3 loop spans 14 amino acids.